This TCR beta chain comes out of a study of T-cell reconstitution after alpha-beta-depleted transplantation in children. Preparation of the TCRbeta library involved a method that used unique molecular identifiers. A single record per CDR3 protein comes from TCRdb applying MiXCR to the PCR reads. Of nearly 550,000 distinct CDR3 sequences in the sample, about 18% were seen once. Trimming pared 6 bases from V and 2 bases from J, leaving 16 bases between. The CDR3 loop spans 15 amino acids. Germline values: CDR1 MNHNS, CDR2 SASEGT. The V call is TRBV6-1, the J call TRBJ1-2; a weak D match, TRBD1 (6 bases). This clonotype was sampled from a human donor who donated a stem cell graft to a child with acute lymphoblastic leukemia. The sequenced sample was PBMCs from the stem cell graft donor, obtained from the stem cell graft. CDR3 region: CASRGVARGNYGYTF. The DNA of the CDR3 is TGTGCCAGCAGGGGCGTGGCCAGGGGAAACTATGGCTACACCTTC.